The 5 T cell receptor beta chains below come from one sample, sequenced in a study of T-cell reconstitution after alpha-beta-depleted transplantation in children listed by TCRdb under 2016. This sample's time point label indicates: day 60 (about 2 months) after transplantation. Interpreted using the paper, the treatment or condition label stands for: allogeneic hematopoietic cell transplantation with graft depleted of TCRalphabeta T cells and CD19 B cells. Library creation used PCR. Sequencing used an Illumina HiSeq 2500. To normalize quantification of the TCRbeta repertoire, the TCR libraries were built with molecular barcoding that relied on unique molecular identifiers. TCRdb redid the processing of the public reads, applying fastp at Q25 and MiXCR, and retained in-frame beta chains. Rows are combined by CDR3 protein, so each entry shows the most common genes and DNA. For this sample the table gives 45,000 to 55,000 distinct CDR3 sequences, of which around 9% were detected only once. 25% to 30% of the sample goes to the ten largest clones.

The sequencing here drew on PBMCs, mostly from graft donor cells, taken 60 days after TCRalphabeta/CD19-depleted stem cell transplant. Receptors originate from a male patient between 2 and 15 years old who had a stem cell transplant for chronic granulomatous disease, so the T cells may come from the graft donor.

The table lists this clonotype with many counts. The V gene is TRBV28, the J gene TRBJ2-5; D tentatively reads TRBD1 or TRBD2 (6 bases each). Trimming took off 9 bases at V and 4 bases at J, with 18 bases between the two ends. Germline V CDR1 and CDR2: MDHEN, SYDVKM. This CDR3 has 14 residues. CDR3 amino acids: CASLGGVGGETQYF. Here the CDR3 DNA reads TGTGCCAGTTTGGGGGGAGTAGGGGGAGAGACCCAGTACTTC.

This rearrangement joins TRBV7-8 to TRBJ1-1; 7 bases are a match to TRBD1. Unmatched junction bases numbered 15, after V lost 5 bases and J lost 0 bases. This CDR3 spans 18 amino acids. The germline V gene encodes CDR1 SGHVS and CDR2 FQNEAQ. The CDR3, as DNA: TGTGCCAGCAGCACCAATCTCCGGGACAGCTTCATGAACACTGAAGCTTTCTTT. Protein sequence: CASSTNLRDSFMNTEAFF. The whole variable domain, remainder taken from reference TRBV7-8 and TRBJ1-1, is GAGVSQSPRYKVAKRGQDVALRCDPISGHVSLFWYQQALGQGPEFLTYFQNEAQLDKSGLPSDRFFAERPEGSVSTLKIQRTQQEDSAVYLCASSTNLRDSFMNTEAFFGQGTRLTVV.

This clonotype was seen at least ten times. The V gene is TRBV6-6, the J gene TRBJ1-1; D is undetermined. The V end was cut by 6 bases, the J end by 3 bases, with 11 bases between. The CDR3 extends over 13 amino acids. From germline, CDR1 is MNHNY and CDR2 SVGAGI (reference sequence). The CDR3 protein is CASSPVSDTEAFF. As DNA, the CDR3 is TGTGCCAGCAGCCCGGTTTCGGACACTGAAGCTTTCTTT.

This clonotype was picked up many times. The chain has TRBV28 and TRBJ2-4; weak D call: TRBD2 (6 bases). The CDR3 is made up of 14 amino acids. CDR1 is MDHEN and CDR2 is SYDVKM in the germline V gene. Trimming took 3 bases from V and 6 from J, leaving 12 bases between them. For the CDR3, the DNA is TGTGCCAGCAGTTTCGGGGGTCGGCTAAACATTCAGTACTTC. Translating it yields CASSFGGRLNIQYF.

In its sample, this clonotype was seen many times. The chain is built from TRBV20-1 and TRBJ2-4; no definite D call. Between the trimmed V and J ends, which lost 0 bases and 9 bases, there was a span of 18 bases. The V gene's germline CDR1 is DFQATT and CDR2 SNEGSKA (reference sequence). The CDR3 consists of 15 residues. CDR3 DNA: TGCAGTGCTAGAGATGGAGACTCGCGGATGGGCATTCAGTACTTC. Translated, it gives CSARDGDSRMGIQYF.